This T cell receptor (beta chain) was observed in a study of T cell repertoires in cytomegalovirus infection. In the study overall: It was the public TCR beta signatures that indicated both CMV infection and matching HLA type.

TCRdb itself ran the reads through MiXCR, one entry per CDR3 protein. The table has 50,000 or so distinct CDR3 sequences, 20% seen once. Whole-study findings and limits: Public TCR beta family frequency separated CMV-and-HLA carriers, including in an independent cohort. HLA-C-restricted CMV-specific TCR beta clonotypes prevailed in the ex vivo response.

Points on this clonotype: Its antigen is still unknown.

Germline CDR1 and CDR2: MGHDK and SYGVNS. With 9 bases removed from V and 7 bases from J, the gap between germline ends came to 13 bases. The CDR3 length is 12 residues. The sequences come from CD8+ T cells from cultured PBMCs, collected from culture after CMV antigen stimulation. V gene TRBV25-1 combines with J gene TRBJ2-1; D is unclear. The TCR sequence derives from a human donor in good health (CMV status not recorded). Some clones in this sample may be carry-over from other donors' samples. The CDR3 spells CASRNGVNEQFF. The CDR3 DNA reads TGTGCCAGTAGGAATGGGGTGAATGAGCAGTTCTTC.